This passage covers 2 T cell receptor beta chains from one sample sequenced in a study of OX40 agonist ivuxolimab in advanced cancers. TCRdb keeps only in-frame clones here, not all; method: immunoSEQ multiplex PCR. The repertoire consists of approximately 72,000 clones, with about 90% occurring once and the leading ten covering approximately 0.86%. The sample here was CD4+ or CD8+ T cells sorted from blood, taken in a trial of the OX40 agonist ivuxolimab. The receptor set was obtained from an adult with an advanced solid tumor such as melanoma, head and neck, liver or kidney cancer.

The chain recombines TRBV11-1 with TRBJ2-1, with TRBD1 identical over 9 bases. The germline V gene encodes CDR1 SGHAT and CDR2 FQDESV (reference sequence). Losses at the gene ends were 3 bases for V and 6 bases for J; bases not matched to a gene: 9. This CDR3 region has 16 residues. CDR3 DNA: TGTGCCAGCAGCTTGGACACCGGGACAGGGATCAATGAGCAGTTCTTC. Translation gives CASSLDTGTGINEQFF.

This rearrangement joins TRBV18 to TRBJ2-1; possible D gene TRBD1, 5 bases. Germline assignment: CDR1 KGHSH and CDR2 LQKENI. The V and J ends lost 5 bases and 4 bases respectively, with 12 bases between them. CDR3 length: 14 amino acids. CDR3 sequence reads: CASSATTGYNEQFF. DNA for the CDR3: TGTGCCAGCTCAGCTACAACAGGTTACAATGAGCAGTTCTTC.